These 10 T cell receptor beta chains were all obtained from the same sample, sequenced in a study of brain T cells in children with intractable seizures. Time point given: blood from clinic visit 5 months post-surgery; TSC patient then seizure free. Clones were sequenced by immunoSEQ multiplex PCR, and TCRdb holds only the in-frame ones, with some missing. The sample has hundreds of thousands of clones, roughly 93% seen once. Sequencing was performed on peripheral blood, taken approximately 5 months after surgery. These receptors all come from a boy in the first two years of life with tuberous sclerosis and intractable seizures.

The chain employs TRBV2 and TRBJ2-3; unclear D gene. CDR3 length equals 14 residues. CDR1 and CDR2 from the germline V gene are SNHLY and FYNNEI. Trimming shortened V by 1 base and J by 6 bases, and 11 bases separated the two germline ends. This CDR3 reads CASSEDLVSDTQYF. CDR3 sequence (DNA): TGTGCCAGCAGTGAAGACCTAGTTTCTGATACGCAGTATTTT.

This clone has a handful of counts. The chain joins TRBV7-9 to TRBJ2-7, with 7 bases lining up with TRBD1. CDR1 SEHNR and CDR2 FQNEAQ come from the germline V gene (reference sequence). V shed 5 bases and J 2 bases; nucleotides not matched to a gene: 12. The CDR3 loop spans 16 amino acids. In DNA, the CDR3 is TGTGCCAGCAGCCCTCCCGAGACAGGGCACCCCTACGAGCAGTACTTC. The encoded protein is CASSPPETGHPYEQYF.

The CDR3 coding sequence is TGCAGCGCGACTGAGAACACTGAAGCTTTCTTT. It is translated as CSATENTEAFF. The rearrangement links TRBV29-1 to TRBJ1-1; D call uncertain. Between the trimmed V and J ends, which lost 7 bases and 1 base, there was a span of 7 bases. The CDR3 consists of 11 residues. Germline CDR1 is SQVTM and CDR2 is ANQGSEA.

The chain joins TRBV28 to TRBJ2-3; no clear D gene. This CDR3 contains 13 residues. V lost 3 bases and J lost 3, with 7 bases in between. Germline CDR1 reads MDHEN; CDR2 reads SYDVKM. CDR3 amino acids: CASSLRLTDTQYF. The DNA of the CDR3 is TGTGCCAGCAGTTTGCGCCTAACAGATACGCAGTATTTT.

For this clone: An end of the junction differs from the germline gene, which may be a read error. The chain links TRBV7-7 to TRBJ2-3; 7 nucleotides line up with TRBD2. Germline loops: CDR1 SSHAT, CDR2 FNYEAQ (reference sequence). The CDR3 runs to 14 residues. Here the CDR3 DNA reads TGTGCTAGCAGCTTAAGCTGGGGAGGGGATACGCAGTATTTT. This translates into CASSLSWGGDTQYF.

This sequence joins TRBV9 and TRBJ1-4; D is uncertain. From germline, CDR1 is SGDLS and CDR2 YYNGEE. This CDR3 is 15 amino acids long. The ends were cut back, 4 bases at V and 6 bases at J, with 16 bases in the middle. CDR3 DNA sequence: TGTGCCAGCAGCCCCTCCCCGGGAAAAGATGAAAAACTGTTTTTT. It yields the protein CASSPSPGKDEKLFF.

The rearrangement links TRBV4-1 to TRBJ1-2, with 9 bases lining up with TRBD1. From germline, CDR1 is MGHRA and CDR2 YSYEKL. Trimming took 4 bases from V and 2 from J; bases not matched to a gene: 5. The CDR3 loop spans 15 amino acids. For the CDR3, the DNA is TGCGCCAGCAGCCCCGGGACAGGGAAGAACTATGGCTACACCTTC. This codes for CASSPGTGKNYGYTF.

The chain is built from TRBV4-1 and TRBJ1-2; D gene unclear. Germline assignment: CDR1 MGHRA and CDR2 YSYEKL. Trimming pared 0 bases from V and 5 bases from J, leaving 10 bases between. CDR3 length equals 14 residues. For the CDR3, the DNA is TGCGCCAGCAGCCAAGACGGGAGGTATTATGGCTACACCTTC. Residues: CASSQDGRYYGYTF.

This sequence joins TRBV7-6 and TRBJ1-1; tentative D call: TRBD1 (5 bases). Per the germline V gene, CDR1 is SGHVS and CDR2 is FNYEAQ. The CDR3 consists of 12 residues. Between the trimmed V and J ends, which lost 5 bases and 3 bases, there was a span of 7 bases. CDR3 in amino acids: CASSRDYTEAFF. Written as DNA, the CDR3 is TGTGCCAGCAGCCGGGACTACACTGAAGCTTTCTTT.

The chain recombines TRBV10-3 with TRBJ1-2; 7 bases are a match to TRBD1. The CDR3 sequence is 14 residues long. Per the germline V gene, CDR1 is ENHRY and CDR2 is SYGVKD. V gave up 5 bases and J gave up 5 bases; unmatched junction bases: 8. The CDR3 bases are TGTGCCATCAGTAAATGGACAGGTCCTTATGGCTACACCTTC. Its protein is CAISKWTGPYGYTF.